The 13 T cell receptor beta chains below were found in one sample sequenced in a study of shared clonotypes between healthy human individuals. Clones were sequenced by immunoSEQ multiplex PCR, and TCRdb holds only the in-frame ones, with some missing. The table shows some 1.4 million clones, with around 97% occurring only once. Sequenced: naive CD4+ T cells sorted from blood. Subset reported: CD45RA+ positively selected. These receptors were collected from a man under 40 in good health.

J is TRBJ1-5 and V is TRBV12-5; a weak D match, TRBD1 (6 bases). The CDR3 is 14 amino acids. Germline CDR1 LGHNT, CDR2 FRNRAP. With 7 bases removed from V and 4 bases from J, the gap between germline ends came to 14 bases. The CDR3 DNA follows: TGTGCTAGTGCCCCACAGGGTGGAAATCAGCCCCAGCATTTT. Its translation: CASAPQGGNQPQHF.

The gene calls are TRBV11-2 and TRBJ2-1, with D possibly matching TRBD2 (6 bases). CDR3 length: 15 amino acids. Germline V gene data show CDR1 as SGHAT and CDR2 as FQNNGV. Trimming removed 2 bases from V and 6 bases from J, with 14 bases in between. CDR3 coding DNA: TGTGCCAGCAGCTTATTGGGACTCTCAATCAATGAGCAGTTCTTC. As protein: CASSLLGLSINEQFF.

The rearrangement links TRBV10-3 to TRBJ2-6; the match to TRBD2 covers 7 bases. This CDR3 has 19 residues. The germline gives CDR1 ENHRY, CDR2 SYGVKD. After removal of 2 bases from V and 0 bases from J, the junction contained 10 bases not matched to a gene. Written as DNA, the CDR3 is TGTGCCATCAGTGAGCTTATAGCGGGTACCTCCTCTGGGGCCAACGTCCTGACTTTC. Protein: CAISELIAGTSSGANVLTF.

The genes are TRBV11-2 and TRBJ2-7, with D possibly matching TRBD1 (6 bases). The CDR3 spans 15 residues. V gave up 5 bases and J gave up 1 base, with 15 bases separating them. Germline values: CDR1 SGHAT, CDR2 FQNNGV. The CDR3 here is CASSQTGSSSYEQYF. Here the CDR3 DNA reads TGTGCCAGCAGCCAAACAGGGAGTAGTTCCTACGAGCAGTACTTC.

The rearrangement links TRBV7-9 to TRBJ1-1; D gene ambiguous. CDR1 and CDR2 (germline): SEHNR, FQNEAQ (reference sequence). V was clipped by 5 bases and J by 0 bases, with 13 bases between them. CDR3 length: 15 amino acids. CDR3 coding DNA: TGTGCCAGCAGCCCTGAGAGGAAAATGAACACTGAAGCTTTCTTT. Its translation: CASSPERKMNTEAFF.

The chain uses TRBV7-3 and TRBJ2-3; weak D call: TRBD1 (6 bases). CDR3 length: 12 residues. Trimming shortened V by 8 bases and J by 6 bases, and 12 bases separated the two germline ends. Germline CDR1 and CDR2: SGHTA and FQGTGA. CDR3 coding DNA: TGTGCCAGCGGGGGCTATAGCGATACGCAGTATTTT. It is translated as CASGGYSDTQYF. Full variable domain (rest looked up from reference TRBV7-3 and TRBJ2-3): GAGVSQTPSNKVTEKGKYVELRCDPISGHTALYWYRQSLGQGPEFLIYFQGTGAADDSGLPNDRFFAVRPEGSVSTLKIQRTERGDSAVYLCASGGYSDTQYFGPGTRLTVL.

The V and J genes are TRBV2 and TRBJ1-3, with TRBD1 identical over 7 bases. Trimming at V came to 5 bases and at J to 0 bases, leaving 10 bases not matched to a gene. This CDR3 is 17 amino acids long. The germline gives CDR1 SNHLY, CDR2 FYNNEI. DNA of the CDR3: TGTGCCAGCAGTACCAGAAACGGGACAGCCTCTGGAAACACCATATATTTT. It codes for CASSTRNGTASGNTIYF. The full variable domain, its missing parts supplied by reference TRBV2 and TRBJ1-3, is EPEVTQTPSHQVTQMGQEVILRCVPISNHLYFYWYRQILGQKVEFLVSFYNNEISEKSEIFDDQFSVERPDGSNFTLKIRSTKLEDSAMYFCASSTRNGTASGNTIYFGEGSWLTVV.

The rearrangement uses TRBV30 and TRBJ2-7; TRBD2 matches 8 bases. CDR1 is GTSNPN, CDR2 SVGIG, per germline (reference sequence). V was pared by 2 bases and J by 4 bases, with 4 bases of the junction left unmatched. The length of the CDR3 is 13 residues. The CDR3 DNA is TGTGCCTGGAGTCTGGGACTAGAGTACGAGCAGTACTTC. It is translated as CAWSLGLEYEQYF.

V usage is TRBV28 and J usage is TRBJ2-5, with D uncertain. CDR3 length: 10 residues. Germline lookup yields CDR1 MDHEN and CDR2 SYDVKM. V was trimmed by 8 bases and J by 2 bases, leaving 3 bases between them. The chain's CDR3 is CASGQETQYF. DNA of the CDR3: TGTGCCAGCGGGCAAGAGACCCAGTACTTC.

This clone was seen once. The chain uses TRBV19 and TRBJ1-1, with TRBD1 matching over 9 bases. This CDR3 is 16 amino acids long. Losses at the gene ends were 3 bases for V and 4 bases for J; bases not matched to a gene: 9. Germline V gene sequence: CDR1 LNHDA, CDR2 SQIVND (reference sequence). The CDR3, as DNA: TGTGCCAGTAGTATCCTCGGGACAGGGAGGGGCACTGAAGCTTTCTTT. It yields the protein CASSILGTGRGTEAFF.

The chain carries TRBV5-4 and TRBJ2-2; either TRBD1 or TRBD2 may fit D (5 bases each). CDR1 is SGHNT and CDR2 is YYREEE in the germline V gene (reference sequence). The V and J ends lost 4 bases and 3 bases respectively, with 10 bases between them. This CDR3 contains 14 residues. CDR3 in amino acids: CASSGGSHTGELFF. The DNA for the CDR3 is TGTGCCAGCAGCGGGGGTAGTCACACCGGGGAGCTGTTTTTT.

Here the CDR3 DNA reads TGCGCCAGCAGCTGGGGGGACTGGAAAGGGCTCGAGCAGTACTTC. The encoded protein is CASSWGDWKGLEQYF. This chain uses TRBV5-1 with TRBJ2-7, with a tentative D call TRBD2 (6 bases). CDR1 SGHRS and CDR2 YFSETQ come from the germline V gene. This CDR3 has 15 amino acids. V lost 3 bases, J lost 6 bases, and 19 bases lay in between. The full variable domain, completed using reference TRBV5-1 and TRBJ2-7, is KAGVTQTPRYLIKTRGQQVTLSCSPISGHRSVSWYQQTPGQGLQFLFEYFSETQRNKGNFPGRFSGRQFSNSRSEMNVSTLELGDSALYLCASSWGDWKGLEQYFGPGTRLTVT.

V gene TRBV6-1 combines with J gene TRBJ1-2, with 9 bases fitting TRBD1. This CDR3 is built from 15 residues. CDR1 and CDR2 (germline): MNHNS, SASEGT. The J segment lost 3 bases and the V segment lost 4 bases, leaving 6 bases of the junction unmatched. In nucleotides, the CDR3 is TGTGCCAGCAGTGCTAAGGGACAGGGTTACTATGGCTACACCTTC. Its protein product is CASSAKGQGYYGYTF.